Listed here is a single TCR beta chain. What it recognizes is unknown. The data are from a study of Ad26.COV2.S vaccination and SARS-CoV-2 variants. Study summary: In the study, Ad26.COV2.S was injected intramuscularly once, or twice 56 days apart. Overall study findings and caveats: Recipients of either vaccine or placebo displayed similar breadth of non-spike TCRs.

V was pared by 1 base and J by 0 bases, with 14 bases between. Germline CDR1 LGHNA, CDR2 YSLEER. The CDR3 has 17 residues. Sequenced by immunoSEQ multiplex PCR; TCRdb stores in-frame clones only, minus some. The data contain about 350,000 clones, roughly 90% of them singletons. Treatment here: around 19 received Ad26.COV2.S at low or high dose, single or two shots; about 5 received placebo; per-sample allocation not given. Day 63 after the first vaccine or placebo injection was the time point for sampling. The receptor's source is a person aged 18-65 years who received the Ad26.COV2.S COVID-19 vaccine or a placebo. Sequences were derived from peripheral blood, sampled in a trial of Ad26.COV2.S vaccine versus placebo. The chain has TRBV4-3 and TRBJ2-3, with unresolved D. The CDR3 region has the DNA TGCGCCAGCAGCCAAGGTCAGAGCGCGTTAAGCACAGATACGCAGTATTTT. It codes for CASSQGQSALSTDTQYF.